Shown below are 25 T cell receptor beta chains from a single sample sequenced in a study of cytomegalovirus exposure and HLA in healthy donors. Clones were read by immunoSEQ multiplex PCR, and TCRdb kept only the in-frame ones, dropping some. Of 150,000 to 200,000 clones listed, less than 95% are singletons. The specimen sequenced was PBMCs. The receptors shown here come from a woman aged 18-29 years in good health and CMV-seropositive.

The rearrangement uses TRBV27 and TRBJ2-3; perhaps TRBD2 as D (5 bases). V lost 10 bases and J 4 bases, leaving 18 bases between the germline ends. The CDR3 extends over 14 amino acids. Germline V gene data show CDR1 as MNHEY and CDR2 as SMNVEV (reference sequence). In nucleotides, the CDR3 is TGTGCCATTGCCCGGGGTATGGCGGCAGATACGCAGTATTTT. Translating it yields CAIARGMAADTQYF.

Note on this clone: Other DNA sequences of this sample code for an identical CDR3. The V and J genes are TRBV5-1 and TRBJ2-5; D is possibly TRBD2 (6 bases). Per germline, CDR1 SGHRS and CDR2 YFSETQ. This CDR3 has 13 residues. V shed 0 bases and J shed 5 bases, with 8 bases lying between them. CDR3 DNA: TGCGCCAGCAGCTTGGTTCGGGGGGAGACCCAGTACTTC. Its translation: CASSLVRGETQYF.

This chain connects TRBV7-7 to TRBJ2-5, with D maybe TRBD1 (6 bases). Germline V gene data show CDR1 as SSHAT and CDR2 as FNYEAQ (reference sequence). Trimming took 1 base from V and 5 from J, leaving 14 bases between them. The CDR3 loop spans 15 amino acids. In DNA form, the CDR3 reads TGTGCCAGCAGCTTAGAGACAGGACCACCGGAGACCCAGTACTTC. It is translated as CASSLETGPPETQYF.

The chain is built from TRBV28 and TRBJ2-3; tentatively, D is TRBD1 (8 bases). Germline V lookup: CDR1 MDHEN, CDR2 SYDVKM. The CDR3 extends over 16 amino acids. Trimming removed 4 bases at V and 5 bases at J, with 19 bases between. CDR3 sequence reads: CASSWPRQGRGDTQYF. CDR3 in DNA: TGTGCCAGCAGTTGGCCCCGACAGGGGAGGGGAGATACGCAGTATTTT.

The V gene is TRBV5-1, the J gene TRBJ2-1; 12 bases align to TRBD2. The CDR3 is 17 amino acids. Germline V gives CDR1 SGHRS, CDR2 YFSETQ. J was trimmed by 4 bases and V by 2 bases; bases with no gene match: 7. Written as DNA, the CDR3 is TGCGCCAGCAGCTTACCACTAGCGGGGGGATCATACAATGAGCAGTTCTTC. Translated: CASSLPLAGGSYNEQFF.

V and J are TRBV6-1 and TRBJ1-5; D gene ambiguous. CDR3 length: 16 residues. V lost 1 base and J 0 bases, leaving 10 bases between the germline ends. CDR1 is MNHNS and CDR2 is SASEGT in the germline V gene. The CDR3 DNA follows: TGTGCCAGCAGTGAAGGACTGATACCTAGCAATCAGCCCCAGCATTTT. Translation: CASSEGLIPSNQPQHF.

The genes are TRBV19 and TRBJ2-3, with D possibly matching TRBD1 (5 bases). CDR3 length: 14 residues. The germline V gene has CDR1 LNHDA and CDR2 SQIVND (reference sequence). Trimming removed 5 bases from V and 5 bases from J, with 14 bases in between. The CDR3 region is CASSGDRLGDTQYF. DNA for the CDR3: TGTGCCAGTAGTGGTGACAGATTAGGAGATACGCAGTATTTT.

This chain uses TRBV2 with TRBJ1-1; D remains unclear. This CDR3 is 13 amino acids long. The germline V gene has CDR1 SNHLY and CDR2 FYNNEI. Trimming cost V 2 bases and J 4 bases, with 8 bases left between them. CDR3 in DNA: TGTGCCAGCAGTGAAAGAGAGGGCACTGAAGCTTTCTTT. Protein sequence: CASSEREGTEAFF.

This clone came up a few times. The J gene is TRBJ1-2, the V gene TRBV5-1, with a tentative D call TRBD1 (6 bases). Trimming pared 0 bases from V and 4 bases from J, leaving 13 bases between. The germline V gene has CDR1 SGHRS and CDR2 YFSETQ. This CDR3 spans 15 amino acids. The chain's CDR3 is CASSLAAGEPYGYTF. The CDR3 nucleotides are TGCGCCAGCAGCTTGGCCGCAGGGGAACCCTATGGCTACACCTTC.

The chain is built from TRBV6-4 and TRBJ2-3; 11 bases align to TRBD2. There are 15 residues in the CDR3. The V gene end was trimmed by 1 base and the J gene end by 4 bases; junction bases not matched to a gene: 1. Looked up from germline, CDR1 is MRHNA and CDR2 is SNTAGT. The CDR3 DNA sequence: TGTGCCAGCAGTGACTTAGCGGGGGGGCCAGATACGCAGTATTTT. As protein: CASSDLAGGPDTQYF.

The chain uses TRBV19 and TRBJ2-7; 9 bases fit TRBD1. With V trimmed by 7 bases and J by 2 bases, 6 bases remained unmatched. CDR1 LNHDA and CDR2 SQIVND come from the germline V gene (reference sequence). This CDR3 spans 14 amino acids. CDR3 residues: CASNPTGGAYEQYF. CDR3 sequence (DNA): TGTGCCAGTAACCCGACAGGGGGTGCCTACGAGCAGTACTTC.

This clone was recorded a few times. V and J are TRBV4-1 and TRBJ2-2; 11 bases line up with TRBD2. CDR3 length: 18 residues. The germline V gene has CDR1 MGHRA and CDR2 YSYEKL. V was clipped by 4 bases and J by 4 bases; unmatched bases: 11. CDR3 sequence reads: CASSPRRLAGGGTGELFF. The CDR3 DNA reads TGCGCCAGCAGCCCCAGGAGGCTAGCGGGGGGTGGCACCGGGGAGCTGTTTTTT.

This chain joins TRBV28 and TRBJ1-4; TRBD1 might be the D (5 bases). V was pared by 3 bases and J by 6 bases, with 14 bases between. This CDR3 has 15 amino acids. The V gene's germline CDR1 is MDHEN and CDR2 SYDVKM. The CDR3 is CASSFRRGGDEKLFF. The CDR3 DNA sequence: TGTGCCAGCAGTTTTAGGCGCGGGGGGGATGAAAAACTGTTTTTT.

V is TRBV19 and J is TRBJ2-7; 12 nucleotides align to TRBD2. The CDR3 is made up of 18 amino acids. Trimming took 8 bases from V and 1 from J; bases not matched to a gene: 15. CDR1 is LNHDA and CDR2 is SQIVND in the germline V gene (reference sequence). The CDR3 region has the DNA TGTGCCAGTTCGGAGACTAGCGGGAGTATTGGGAGATCCTACGAGCAGTACTTC. It translates to CASSETSGSIGRSYEQYF.

The chain has TRBV28 and TRBJ1-5; 9 bases are a match to TRBD1. CDR3 size: 16 residues. Germline assignment: CDR1 MDHEN and CDR2 SYDVKM. With 0 bases clipped from V and 4 bases from J, the junction kept 4 bases outside the gene matches. In nucleotides, the CDR3 is TGTGCCAGCAGTTTATGGGGCGGGACAGGGAATCAGCCCCAGCATTTT. Encoded protein: CASSLWGGTGNQPQHF.

The chain joins TRBV7-6 to TRBJ2-3; D gene unclear. V was cut by 5 bases and J by 10 bases, with 16 bases left in between. The CDR3 loop spans 13 amino acids. The V gene's germline CDR1 is SGHVS and CDR2 FNYEAQ. The CDR3 DNA follows: TGTGCCAGCAGCCTAACCGTTAACGGTCCGCAGTATTTT. It yields the protein CASSLTVNGPQYF.

The V and J genes are TRBV15 and TRBJ1-1; the D gene is possibly TRBD1 (5 bases). The CDR3 loop spans 13 amino acids. V gave up 0 bases and J gave up 5 bases, with 7 bases separating them. Germline lookup yields CDR1 LNHNV and CDR2 YYDKDF (reference sequence). The CDR3 is CATSRERGTEAFF. As DNA, the CDR3 is TGTGCCACCAGCAGAGAGCGGGGGACTGAAGCTTTCTTT.

This clone was recorded once. The gene calls are TRBV4-3 and TRBJ2-1, with TRBD2 matching 11 bases. This CDR3 is 14 amino acids long. V gave up 11 bases and J gave up 9 bases; unmatched junction bases: 12. CDR1 LGHNA and CDR2 YSLEER come from the germline V gene. DNA of the CDR3: TGCGCCGCCTCGACTAGCGGGGCTCTGGGTGAGCAGTTCTTC. This sequence encodes CAASTSGALGEQFF.

The chain links TRBV27 to TRBJ2-4; D is perhaps TRBD1 (6 bases). The V and J ends lost 5 bases and 5 bases respectively, with 10 bases between them. The CDR3 has 13 amino acids. Per the germline V gene, CDR1 is MNHEY and CDR2 is SMNVEV (reference sequence). This CDR3 reads CASSPGAENIQYF. CDR3 DNA: TGTGCCAGCAGTCCAGGGGCCGAAAACATTCAGTACTTC.

This clone was seen a single time. The chain combines TRBV7-2 with TRBJ2-3; 12 positions match TRBD2. The CDR3 loop spans 16 amino acids. Germline loops: CDR1 SGHTA, CDR2 FQGNSA. J was trimmed by 1 base and V by 4 bases; bases with no gene match: 3. The CDR3 DNA is TGTGCCAGCAGCTCCCGACTAGCGGGGGGCACAGATACGCAGTATTTT. As protein: CASSSRLAGGTDTQYF. Supplemented by reference TRBV7-2 and TRBJ2-3, the full variable domain reads GAGVSQSPSNKVTEKGKDVELRCDPISGHTALYWYRQSLGQGLEFLIYFQGNSAPDKSGLPSDRFSAERTGGSVSTLTIQRTQQEDSAVYLCASSSRLAGGTDTQYFGPGTRLTVL.

The rearrangement links TRBV6-6 to TRBJ2-7; a possible D gene is TRBD2 (6 bases). Trimming removed 6 bases at V and 1 base at J, with 16 bases between. The CDR3 runs 15 residues. The germline CDR1 and CDR2 sequences are MNHNY and SVGAGI (reference sequence). In DNA form, the CDR3 reads TGTGCCAGCAGGGGGCGGGACCTCTTATCCTACGAGCAGTACTTC. It encodes CASRGRDLLSYEQYF.

The J gene is TRBJ2-3, the V gene TRBV28; the D gene is possibly TRBD1 (5 bases). Germline V lookup: CDR1 MDHEN, CDR2 SYDVKM. The CDR3 loop spans 16 amino acids. The V end was cut by 3 bases, the J end by 4 bases, with 17 bases between. The CDR3 spells CASSFDVLQGADTQYF. The CDR3 nucleotides are TGTGCCAGCAGTTTCGATGTTCTCCAAGGGGCAGATACGCAGTATTTT.

The rearrangement links TRBV4-3 to TRBJ2-7; TRBD2 aligns across 9 bases. The CDR3 is made up of 14 amino acids. Germline assignment: CDR1 LGHNA and CDR2 YSLEER. The junction had 3 bases not matched to a gene; V was cut back by 4 bases and J by 2 bases. In nucleotides, the CDR3 is TGCGCCAGCAGCCGGGCTAGCGGGACCTACGAGCAGTACTTC. Translation: CASSRASGTYEQYF.

This clone was detected once. The V gene is TRBV29-1, the J gene TRBJ2-3, with 11 nucleotides matching TRBD2. The CDR3 contains 16 residues. V lost 8 bases, J lost 1 base, and 11 bases stayed unmatched. Germline-derived CDR1 and CDR2 are SQVTM and ANQGSEA. CDR3 bases: TGCAGCTCCTCCCTTAGCGGGAGGGGGGGCACAGATACGCAGTATTTT. Translated, it gives CSSSLSGRGGTDTQYF.

This chain links TRBV9 with TRBJ1-3, with D uncertain. V dropped 1 base and J dropped 0 bases, with 8 bases sitting between them. Germline V gives CDR1 SGDLS, CDR2 YYNGEE. The CDR3 loop spans 15 amino acids. The CDR3 DNA is TGTGCCAGCAGCGTAAGCGGCCACTCTGGAAACACCATATATTTT. Translating it yields CASSVSGHSGNTIYF.